Listed here are 14 T cell receptor beta chains from one sample, sequenced in a study of identical twins. TCRdb reprocessed the 5' RACE reads via MiXCR and lists one record per CDR3 protein. Here the sample spans some 240,000 distinct CDR3 sequences, roughly a tenth being singletons. Source material: memory T cells sorted from blood. These receptor sequences come from a man aged 50-60 years in good health.

The genes are TRBV6-5 and TRBJ1-5; tentative D call: TRBD1 (5 bases). V shed 4 bases and J shed 3 bases, with 16 bases lying between them. The germline V gene encodes CDR1 MNHEY and CDR2 SVGAGI. There are 16 residues in the CDR3. CDR3 sequence (DNA): TGTGCCAGCAGTTTGACCAGGGCTTACTACAATCAGCCCCAGCATTTT. This gives the protein CASSLTRAYYNQPQHF.

This clonotype was found a few times. The rearrangement links TRBV19 to TRBJ2-7, with 8 bases aligning to TRBD2. The CDR3 contains 15 residues. Germline V gene lookup returns CDR1 LNHDA and CDR2 SQIVND (reference sequence). V was clipped by 7 bases and J by 5 bases; unmatched bases: 13. The CDR3 coding sequence is TGTGCCAGTACCCGGGAGGGGAAAAATCTACACGAGCAGTACTTC. Amino acid sequence: CASTREGKNLHEQYF.

This clonotype turned up a few times. The chain couples TRBV9 to TRBJ2-3; no clear D gene. From germline, CDR1 is SGDLS and CDR2 YYNGEE. The CDR3 spans 17 residues. Trimming took off 0 bases at V and 1 base at J, with 15 bases between the two ends. CDR3 sequence (DNA): TGTGCCAGCAGCGTAGTTCCCCCCGGGTCGGGCACAGATACGCAGTATTTT. Amino acid sequence: CASSVVPPGSGTDTQYF.

This clonotype came up many times. The chain employs TRBV5-5 and TRBJ2-3; D might be TRBD1 or TRBD2, each matching 6 bases. Germline V gives CDR1 SGHKS, CDR2 YYEKEE (reference sequence). The CDR3 runs 16 residues. Trimming stripped 0 bases from V and 4 bases from J, with 15 bases between. The CDR3 sequence is CASSLGGASSSDTQYF. DNA for the CDR3: TGTGCCAGCAGCTTGGGGGGGGCCAGCAGCTCAGATACGCAGTATTTT.

This clonotype appeared many times. V gene TRBV6-1 combines with J gene TRBJ2-1, with unresolved D. Trimming shortened V by 6 bases and J by 1 base, and 13 bases separated the two germline ends. The CDR3 has 15 residues. CDR1 and CDR2 (germline): MNHNS, SASEGT. The CDR3 here is CASSKGPNSYNEQFF. For the CDR3, the DNA is TGTGCCAGCAGCAAAGGACCCAATTCCTACAATGAGCAGTTCTTC.

Ten or more counts support this clonotype. V is TRBV7-8 and J is TRBJ2-7; D possibly corresponds to TRBD2 (5 bases). This CDR3 has 12 residues. Trimming stripped 1 base from V and 9 bases from J, with 10 bases between. From germline, CDR1 is SGHVS and CDR2 FQNEAQ. The CDR3 reads CASSLGAGGQYF. The CDR3 DNA reads as TGTGCCAGCAGCTTAGGCGCGGGTGGGCAGTACTTC.

A note on this clonotype: Since a much larger clone is just one base distant, this may be a read error. V and J are TRBV12-3 or TRBV12-4 and TRBJ1-6; 12 bases are shared with TRBD1. The CDR3 has 16 amino acids. V was clipped by 5 bases and J by 6 bases; unmatched bases: 5. CDR3 DNA sequence: TGTGCCAGCAGTCCCGGGACAGGGGGCCGTAATTCACCCCTCCACTTT. Translation: CASSPGTGGRNSPLHF.

This clonotype showed up many times. The V call is TRBV15, the J call TRBJ2-5, with TRBD2 identical over 9 bases. CDR1 is LNHNV, CDR2 YYDKDF, per germline (reference sequence). This CDR3 is 14 amino acids long. The trim removed 6 bases at V and 4 bases at J, leaving 6 bases unmatched. CDR3 in DNA: TGTGCCACCAGTGGGCGGGGGGGAGGAGAGACCCAGTACTTC. This codes for CATSGRGGGETQYF.

This clonotype was found many times. The CDR3 loop is CASSQTISGRAGGEQYF. CDR3 nucleotide sequence: TGCGCCAGCAGCCAGACTATTAGCGGGAGGGCCGGGGGCGAGCAGTACTTC. This chain uses TRBV5-1 with TRBJ2-7; 11 nucleotides align to TRBD2. Germline V CDR1 and CDR2: SGHRS, YFSETQ. V lost 4 bases, J lost 6 bases, and 15 bases stayed unmatched. The CDR3 spans 17 residues.

This clonotype was seen a handful of times. The V call is TRBV4-3, the J call TRBJ2-7; TRBD2 matches 10 bases. Losses at the gene ends were 4 bases for V and 3 bases for J; bases not matched to a gene: 3. The CDR3 runs to 14 residues. Germline-derived CDR1 and CDR2 are LGHNA and YSLEER. The CDR3 is CASSPSSGGYEQYF. The CDR3 DNA follows: TGCGCCAGCAGCCCATCTAGCGGGGGCTACGAGCAGTACTTC.

CDR3 in amino acids: CASSYQPGELFF. In nucleotides, the CDR3 is TGTGCCAGCAGTTACCAACCCGGGGAGCTGTTTTTT. This sequence joins TRBV12-3 or TRBV12-4 and TRBJ2-2; no clear D. V was pared by 4 bases and J by 6 bases, with 6 bases between. This CDR3 has 12 amino acids.

This clonotype was seen ten or more times. The chain uses TRBV29-1 and TRBJ1-2, with D possibly matching TRBD1 (6 bases). The ends were cut back, 7 bases at V and 0 bases at J, with 18 bases in the middle. The germline V gene encodes CDR1 SQVTM and CDR2 ANQGSEA. The CDR3 loop spans 15 amino acids. CDR3 sequence reads: CSARTADRANYGYTF. CDR3 DNA: TGCAGCGCTCGGACAGCTGACAGAGCTAACTATGGCTACACCTTC.

This clonotype appeared a few times. The rearrangement joins TRBV12-3 or TRBV12-4 to TRBJ2-1, with TRBD2 as a possible D gene (6 bases). CDR3 length: 13 residues. Trimming shortened V by 5 bases and J by 9 bases, and 14 bases separated the two germline ends. CDR3 amino acids: CASSVLEGIEQFF. CDR3 DNA sequence: TGTGCCAGCAGTGTCTTGGAGGGTATTGAGCAGTTCTTC.

This clonotype was observed many times. Here the CDR3 reads CASKNRDGSNQPQHF. The CDR3 DNA follows: TGTGCCAGCAAAAATCGGGACGGGTCCAATCAGCCCCAGCATTTT. The rearrangement uses TRBV6-2 or TRBV6-3 and TRBJ1-5, with a tentative D call TRBD1 (5 bases). This CDR3 has 15 amino acids. CDR1 is MNHEY, CDR2 SVGEGT, per germline. With 7 bases removed from V and 3 bases from J, the gap between germline ends came to 16 bases.